This TCR beta chain was obtained from a study of cytomegalovirus exposure and HLA in healthy donors. This CDR3 spans 15 amino acids. The trim removed 0 bases at V and 4 bases at J, leaving 4 bases unmatched. Per the germline V gene, CDR1 is SGDLS and CDR2 is YYNGEE. Assay used: immunoSEQ multiplex PCR; TCRdb lists only in-frame clones, some missing. This table holds about 150,000 clones, around four fifths found once. Specimen: PBMCs. The rearrangement joins TRBV9 to TRBJ1-5; TRBD1 matches 7 bases. The TCR originated in a man younger than 45 in good health and CMV-seropositive. As DNA, the CDR3 is TGTGCCAGCAGCGTAGAGGGGGCTAGGAATCAGCCCCAGCATTTT. Its protein is CASSVEGARNQPQHF.